Below are 26 T cell receptor beta chains sequenced from a single sample in a study of cytotoxic CD8 clonotypes in ibrutinib-treated CLL. The assay was immunoSEQ multiplex PCR, and TCRdb's table has in-frame clones only and misses some. This table holds just over 65,000 clones, approximately 70% found once. Sequenced material: PBMCs, taken after 12 months of ibrutinib treatment. These receptors all stem from a human donor with chronic lymphocytic leukemia.

This chain uses TRBV18 with TRBJ1-2; TRBD1 aligns across 12 bases. The germline CDR1 and CDR2 sequences are KGHSH and LQKENI. V lost 4 bases, J lost 6 bases, and 3 bases stayed unmatched. This CDR3 comprises 14 residues. The CDR3 region is CASSRDRGQDGYTF. The CDR3 DNA reads TGTGCCAGCTCACGGGACAGGGGGCAGGATGGCTACACCTTC.

This clone was detected a few times. V is TRBV7-2 and J is TRBJ1-5; no reliable D call. Deletions cut 0 bases from V and 3 bases from J, with 9 bases between. The CDR3 is 15 amino acids. Germline assignment: CDR1 SGHTA and CDR2 FQGNSA. The CDR3, as DNA: TGTGCCAGCAGCTTAGCCCCCCGGAACAATCAGCCCCAGCATTTT. It is translated as CASSLAPRNNQPQHF.

The chain recombines TRBV19 with TRBJ2-1; TRBD2 might be the D (6 bases). The germline CDR1 and CDR2 sequences are LNHDA and SQIVND (reference sequence). V lost 5 bases and J lost 12, with 14 bases in between. The CDR3 runs to 12 residues. The CDR3 reads CASSSDRDSQFF. In nucleotides, the CDR3 is TGTGCCAGTAGTTCCGACCGGGACTCGCAGTTCTTC.

The chain joins TRBV15 to TRBJ1-5, with 7 bases matching TRBD1. The V segment lost 0 bases and the J segment 3 bases; nucleotides outside the gene matches: 5. CDR3 length: 16 amino acids. Germline V gene sequence: CDR1 LNHNV, CDR2 YYDKDF (reference sequence). The CDR3 nucleotides read TGTGCCACCAGCAGAGATCCGGGACAGAACAATCAGCCCCAGCATTTT. It translates to CATSRDPGQNNQPQHF. Complete variable domain (other parts from reference TRBV15 and TRBJ1-5): DAMVIQNPRYQVTQFGKPVTLSCSQTLNHNVMYWYQQKSSQAPKLLFHYYDKDFNNEADTPDNFQSRRPNTSFCFLDIRSPGLGDTAMYLCATSRDPGQNNQPQHFGDGTRLSIL.

The chain combines TRBV10-3 with TRBJ1-2, with unresolved D. The V end was cut by 3 bases, the J end by 8 bases, with 19 bases between. Germline V gene data show CDR1 as ENHRY and CDR2 as SYGVKD. The CDR3 spans 15 residues. This CDR3 reads CAISDSPFGENGYTF. The CDR3 DNA is TGTGCCATCAGTGATTCCCCCTTTGGGGAAAACGGCTACACCTTC.

V is TRBV27 and J is TRBJ1-1; TRBD1 agrees at 9 bases. This CDR3 spans 15 amino acids. Germline CDR1 MNHEY, CDR2 SMNVEV (reference sequence). V lost 2 bases and J lost 4; bases outside the gene matches: 5. The CDR3 region is CASSLKQGAGTEAFF. In DNA, the CDR3 is TGTGCCAGCAGTTTAAAACAGGGGGCCGGCACTGAAGCTTTCTTT.

This chain joins TRBV19 and TRBJ2-5; 9 positions match TRBD2. This CDR3 has 17 amino acids. Trimming removed 3 bases from V and 3 bases from J; junction bases left unmatched: 11. In germline, CDR1 is LNHDA, CDR2 SQIVND (reference sequence). The CDR3, as DNA: TGTGCCAGTAGTATTAGACTAGCGGCCCTCAATGAAGAGACCCAGTACTTC. Encoded protein: CASSIRLAALNEETQYF.

V is TRBV30 and J is TRBJ1-6, with TRBD1 matching over 8 bases. J lost 9 bases, V lost 5 bases, and 3 bases had no gene match. This CDR3 is built from 12 residues. From germline, CDR1 is GTSNPN and CDR2 SVGIG (reference sequence). The CDR3 bases are TGTGCCTGGGCAGGGGGCGGTTCACCCCTCCACTTT. Its translation is CAWAGGGSPLHF.

As regards this clone: Other nucleotide sequences in the sample specify the same CDR3. V and J are TRBV18 and TRBJ1-6, with a weak D call TRBD1 (5 bases). Trimming cost V 3 bases and J 7 bases, with 10 bases left between them. CDR3 size: 14 residues. Germline V lookup: CDR1 KGHSH, CDR2 LQKENI. The CDR3 bases are TGTGCCAGCTCACCTCGTCAGGGAAATTCACCCCTCCACTTT. Residues: CASSPRQGNSPLHF.

This chain joins TRBV13 and TRBJ2-3, with 7 bases matching TRBD1. The CDR3 is made up of 15 amino acids. J was trimmed by 0 bases and V by 4 bases; bases with no gene match: 4. CDR1 PRHDT and CDR2 FYEKMQ come from the germline V gene (reference sequence). Here the CDR3 reads CASSSRQGSTDTQYF. DNA of the CDR3: TGTGCCAGCAGCTCCAGACAGGGAAGCACAGATACGCAGTATTTT.

The chain uses TRBV30 and TRBJ2-1; no definite D call. This CDR3 is built from 15 residues. Germline values: CDR1 GTSNPN, CDR2 SVGIG (reference sequence). Trimming shortened V by 1 base and J by 0 bases, and 10 bases separated the two germline ends. The CDR3 region has the DNA TGTGCCTGGAGTGGGGCTTTTAGCTCCTACAATGAGCAGTTCTTC. Translation gives CAWSGAFSSYNEQFF.

CDR3: CASSLGTQGMETQYF. DNA of the CDR3: TGTGCCAGCAGCTTAGGAACACAGGGGATGGAGACCCAGTACTTC. The chain is built from TRBV7-8 and TRBJ2-5, with TRBD1 matching 7 bases. V shed 1 base, J shed 5 bases, and the junction held 7 bases outside the gene matches. This CDR3 spans 15 amino acids. Germline V gene sequence: CDR1 SGHVS, CDR2 FQNEAQ. Using reference TRBV7-8 and TRBJ2-5 for the parts outside the CDR3, the full variable domain is GAGVSQSPRYKVAKRGQDVALRCDPISGHVSLFWYQQALGQGPEFLTYFQNEAQLDKSGLPSDRFFAERPEGSVSTLKIQRTQQEDSAVYLCASSLGTQGMETQYFGPGTRLLVL.

This clone was observed a single time. The DNA of the CDR3 is TGTGCCAGCAGCCAAGTCAACGGGTTCGGTGTCAGCACTGAAGCTTTCTTT. Amino acids: CASSQVNGFGVSTEAFF. This chain uses TRBV14 with TRBJ1-1, with D unresolved. The germline gives CDR1 SGHDN, CDR2 FVKESK. V was pared by 1 base and J by 4 bases, with 19 bases between. This CDR3 is 17 amino acids long.

The rearrangement uses TRBV6-5 and TRBJ1-1; TRBD1 matches at 7 bases. CDR3 length equals 16 residues. From germline, CDR1 is MNHEY and CDR2 SVGAGI. J was trimmed by 4 bases and V by 0 bases; bases with no gene match: 8. CDR3 DNA sequence: TGTGCCAGCAGTTACTCTTTGACAGGGTTGGGCACTGAAGCTTTCTTT. Translating gives CASSYSLTGLGTEAFF.

This clone was recorded at least ten times. V and J are TRBV5-1 and TRBJ1-4, with 7 bases identical to TRBD1. The germline V gene has CDR1 SGHRS and CDR2 YFSETQ. The CDR3 is made up of 15 amino acids. Losses at the gene ends were 3 bases for V and 3 bases for J; bases not matched to a gene: 5. CDR3: CASSSMGQSNEKLFF. In nucleotides, the CDR3 is TGCGCCAGCAGCTCGATGGGACAGTCTAATGAAAAACTGTTTTTT.

V gene TRBV9 combines with J gene TRBJ2-5; D is possibly TRBD1 (6 bases). Deletions cut 4 bases from V and 2 bases from J, with 18 bases between. CDR3 length equals 16 residues. Germline CDR1 and CDR2: SGDLS and YYNGEE. The CDR3 reads CASSKNTGTPQETQYF. Written as DNA, the CDR3 is TGTGCCAGCAGCAAGAACACCGGGACACCACAAGAGACCCAGTACTTC.

The rearrangement uses TRBV30 and TRBJ1-1, with D possibly TRBD1 on 5 matching bases. The CDR3 runs to 12 residues. V lost 5 bases and J 8 bases, leaving 15 bases between the germline ends. Germline-derived CDR1 and CDR2 are GTSNPN and SVGIG (reference sequence). This chain's CDR3 is CAWAGGVWEAFF. CDR3 DNA sequence: TGTGCCTGGGCTGGGGGGGTTTGGGAAGCTTTCTTT.

V and J are TRBV14 and TRBJ2-5; TRBD2 is a possible D gene (6 bases). CDR3 length equals 15 residues. Germline lookup yields CDR1 SGHDN and CDR2 FVKESK. Between the trimmed V and J ends, which lost 1 base and 5 bases, there was a span of 14 bases. The CDR3 sequence is CASSQASGESETQYF. In nucleotides, the CDR3 is TGTGCCAGCAGCCAAGCATCGGGGGAGTCGGAGACCCAGTACTTC.

This chain connects TRBV19 to TRBJ1-2; possibly TRBD1 for D (5 bases). Germline assignment: CDR1 LNHDA and CDR2 SQIVND (reference sequence). CDR3 length: 15 residues. Trimming pared 5 bases from V and 4 bases from J, leaving 17 bases between. CDR3 sequence: CASSPQGRRPYGYTF. CDR3 in DNA: TGTGCCAGTAGTCCCCAGGGCAGGAGGCCCTATGGCTACACCTTC.

This clone has just one count. As DNA, the CDR3 is TGTGCCAGTAGTACCCACGAGTGGAGGGACTATGGCTACACCTTC. Its translation is CASSTHEWRDYGYTF. The chain uses TRBV19 and TRBJ1-2, with D hard to call. Trimming pared 4 bases from V and 3 bases from J, leaving 15 bases between. Germline lookup yields CDR1 LNHDA and CDR2 SQIVND (reference sequence). There are 15 residues in the CDR3.

V usage is TRBV30 and J usage is TRBJ1-2; D is undetermined. Germline V gene data show CDR1 as GTSNPN and CDR2 as SVGIG (reference sequence). The CDR3 has 15 amino acids. The ends were cut back, 1 base at V and 4 bases at J, with 16 bases in the middle. The chain's CDR3 is CAWSGMKRWAYGYTF. The CDR3 DNA follows: TGTGCCTGGAGTGGGATGAAGCGCTGGGCCTATGGCTACACCTTC.

There are a few counts of this clone. The rearrangement links TRBV7-8 to TRBJ1-5; D not certain. Germline CDR1 SGHVS, CDR2 FQNEAQ. This CDR3 comprises 13 residues. V was trimmed by 3 bases and J by 4 bases, leaving 7 bases between them. CDR3 sequence reads: CASSFMGNQPQHF. DNA for the CDR3: TGTGCCAGCAGCTTTATGGGGAATCAGCCCCAGCATTTT.

The chain joins TRBV9 to TRBJ1-2; TRBD1 is a possible D gene (5 bases). The CDR3 has 15 residues. V dropped 0 bases and J dropped 4 bases, with 13 bases sitting between them. Germline-derived CDR1 and CDR2 are SGDLS and YYNGEE. CDR3 sequence: CASSVAEGNFYGYTF. CDR3 DNA sequence: TGTGCCAGCAGCGTAGCTGAGGGGAACTTCTATGGCTACACCTTC.

V gene TRBV18 combines with J gene TRBJ2-7; 9 bases match TRBD1. With 3 bases clipped from V and 0 bases from J, the junction kept 3 bases outside the gene matches. Germline CDR1 reads KGHSH; CDR2 reads LQKENI. The CDR3 has 15 residues. CDR3 bases: TGTGCCAGCTCACCGGACAGGGGTAGCTCCTACGAGCAGTACTTC. This gives the protein CASSPDRGSSYEQYF.

V usage is TRBV27 and J usage is TRBJ2-5, with D possibly TRBD2 on 6 matching bases. V lost 5 bases and J 2 bases, leaving 18 bases between the germline ends. Germline V CDR1 and CDR2: MNHEY, SMNVEV (reference sequence). This CDR3 spans 16 amino acids. CDR3 nucleotides: TGTGCCAGCAGTCCAACGGGACTTCCCCAGCAAGAGACCCAGTACTTC. Its protein product is CASSPTGLPQQETQYF.

This clone was recorded a few times. The chain links TRBV5-4 to TRBJ2-7; D ambiguous. The CDR3 loop spans 13 amino acids. Deletions cut 4 bases from V and 4 bases from J, with 12 bases between. From germline, CDR1 is SGHNT and CDR2 YYREEE (reference sequence). The CDR3 nucleotides are TGTGCCAGCAGCAAGACACCCGGATACGAGCAGTACTTC. Encoded protein: CASSKTPGYEQYF.